The sequence of this TCR beta chain was determined in a study of cytomegalovirus exposure and HLA in healthy donors. The CDR3 sequence is 13 residues long. Trimming shortened V by 3 bases and J by 1 base, and 10 bases separated the two germline ends. Germline CDR1 and CDR2: GTSNPN and SVGIG (reference sequence). Notes on the study in general: High sensitivity and specificity were reportedly achieved when the classifier diagnosed cytomegalovirus status. Clusters of TCRs from the first cohort tended to co-occur in the approximately 120 validation repertoires (as a later analysis found).

With regard to this clone: Its antigen is still unknown.

Here immunoSEQ multiplex PCR was the method, and the copy in TCRdb shows in-frame clones only, minus some. The data show under 150,000 clones, 80% to 90% seen once. V usage is TRBV30 and J usage is TRBJ2-7, with D tentatively TRBD2 (6 bases). The sequencing sample was made of PBMCs. This receptor was identified in a woman in her late teens or twenties in good health and CMV-seropositive. CDR3 in DNA: TGTGCCTGGAGGGGAGGAGGTTCCTACGAGCAGTACTTC. As protein: CAWRGGGSYEQYF.